Below are 14 T cell receptor beta chains sequenced from a single sample in a study of cytomegalovirus exposure and HLA in healthy donors. Profiled with immunoSEQ multiplex PCR; TCRdb holds only in-frame clones, not every one. The sample yields about 240,000 clones, approximately 84% seen once. Sequencing input: PBMCs. Receptors were obtained from a woman younger than 45 in good health and CMV-seropositive.

V and J are TRBV19 and TRBJ1-2, with 7 positions matching TRBD1. CDR3 length: 13 residues. The germline gives CDR1 LNHDA, CDR2 SQIVND (reference sequence). The junction had 4 bases not matched to a gene; V was cut back by 4 bases and J by 5 bases. CDR3 in amino acids: CASSTMTGYGYTF. The CDR3 coding sequence is TGTGCCAGTAGTACGATGACAGGGTATGGCTACACCTTC. Looking up the rest from reference TRBV19 and TRBJ1-2 gives the full variable domain: DGGITQSPKYLFRKEGQNVTLSCEQNLNHDAMYWYRQDPGQGLRLIYYSQIVNDFQKGDIAEGYSVSREKKESFPLTVTSAQKNPTAFYLCASSTMTGYGYTFGSGTRLTVV.

This clone turned up a few times. The chain links TRBV6-4 to TRBJ2-2, with unresolved D. Germline V gene sequence: CDR1 MRHNA, CDR2 SNTAGT. V lost 4 bases and J 3 bases, leaving 9 bases between the germline ends. The CDR3 is 14 amino acids. The CDR3 DNA reads TGTGCCAGCAGTGTAGATCATTACACCGGGGAGCTGTTTTTT. Translated, it gives CASSVDHYTGELFF.

This chain uses TRBV5-4 with TRBJ1-2, with 8 bases lining up with TRBD1. With V trimmed by 4 bases and J by 2 bases, 10 bases remained unmatched. This CDR3 is built from 16 residues. From germline, CDR1 is SGHNT and CDR2 YYREEE (reference sequence). CDR3 sequence (DNA): TGTGCCAGCAGCCCGGGCCGGACAGGGCAAAACTATGGCTACACCTTC. This encodes CASSPGRTGQNYGYTF. Using reference TRBV5-4 and TRBJ1-2 for the parts outside the CDR3, the full variable domain is ETGVTQSPTHLIKTRGQQVTLRCSSQSGHNTVSWYQQALGQGPQFIFQYYREEENGRGNFPPRFSGLQFPNYSSELNVNALELDDSALYLCASSPGRTGQNYGYTFGSGTRLTVV.

In its sample, this clone was seen a few times. The chain links TRBV5-5 to TRBJ1-2; D is possibly TRBD1 (5 bases). The CDR3 has 13 amino acids. Trimming took off 5 bases at V and 8 bases at J, with 16 bases between the two ends. The V gene's germline CDR1 is SGHKS and CDR2 YYEKEE (reference sequence). CDR3 DNA sequence: TGTGCCAGCAGGGAAGCTGGGGCGCGGGGCTACACCTTC. This encodes CASREAGARGYTF.

The chain is built from TRBV7-7 and TRBJ2-1; D perhaps matches TRBD2 (5 bases). V lost 1 base, J lost 10 bases, and 17 bases lay in between. Germline lookup yields CDR1 SSHAT and CDR2 FNYEAQ (reference sequence). This CDR3 is 15 amino acids long. The CDR3 protein is CASSLGGRGGAEQFF. CDR3 nucleotides: TGTGCCAGCAGCTTAGGAGGTAGAGGAGGTGCCGAGCAGTTCTTC.

The V and J genes are TRBV30 and TRBJ1-5; a weak D match, TRBD1 (5 bases). V was trimmed by 0 bases and J by 4 bases, leaving 10 bases between them. The length of the CDR3 is 14 residues. Germline values: CDR1 GTSNPN, CDR2 SVGIG (reference sequence). The CDR3 DNA reads TGTGCCTGGAGTGTAGGGGCGGGGAATCAGCCCCAGCATTTT. The encoded protein is CAWSVGAGNQPQHF. Using reference TRBV30 and TRBJ1-5 for the parts outside the CDR3, the full variable domain is SQTIHQWPATLVQPVGSPLSLECTVEGTSNPNLYWYRQAAGRGLQLLFYSVGIGQISSEVPQNLSASRPQDRQFILSSKKLLLSDSGFYLCAWSVGAGNQPQHFGDGTRLSIL.

The chain is built from TRBV29-1 and TRBJ2-6; 7 nucleotides align to TRBD2. CDR1 is SQVTM and CDR2 is ANQGSEA in the germline V gene. CDR3 length: 17 residues. J lost 0 bases, V lost 4 bases, and 9 bases had no gene match. CDR3 amino acids: CSVAASGLTSGANVLTF. Written as DNA, the CDR3 is TGCAGCGTTGCGGCTAGCGGTTTGACCTCTGGGGCCAACGTCCTGACTTTC. The whole variable domain, filled in from reference TRBV29-1 and TRBJ2-6, reads SAVISQKPSRDICQRGTSLTIQCQVDSQVTMMFWYRQQPGQSLTLIATANQGSEATYESGFVIDKFPISRPNLTFSTLTVSNMSPEDSSIYLCSVAASGLTSGANVLTFGAGSRLTVL.

This chain uses TRBV6-5 with TRBJ2-7, with 9 positions matching TRBD1. CDR3 size: 15 residues. Germline CDR1 reads MNHEY; CDR2 reads SVGAGI. The V gene end was trimmed by 2 bases and the J gene end by 1 base; junction bases not matched to a gene: 3. The CDR3 spells CASSYPGQGSYEQYF. The CDR3 DNA is TGTGCCAGCAGTTACCCGGGACAGGGTTCCTACGAGCAGTACTTC.

The chain uses TRBV27 and TRBJ2-7; 10 bases line up with TRBD1. J lost 7 bases, V lost 5 bases, and 8 bases had no gene match. The CDR3 consists of 14 residues. In germline, CDR1 is MNHEY, CDR2 SMNVEV (reference sequence). The CDR3 coding sequence is TGTGCCAGCAGTCCAAGGACAGGGGGGGTGGAGCAGTACTTC. Protein: CASSPRTGGVEQYF.

This clone was seen a few times. The chain is built from TRBV7-2 and TRBJ2-1, with TRBD2 matching 9 bases. J was trimmed by 8 bases and V by 4 bases; bases with no gene match: 12. The V gene's germline CDR1 is SGHTA and CDR2 FQGNSA. The CDR3 is made up of 16 amino acids. CDR3 sequence (DNA): TGTGCCAGCAGCTCCGTTTGGGCTAGCGGGATGGATGAGCAGTTCTTC. Translated, it gives CASSSVWASGMDEQFF.

The genes are TRBV6-1 and TRBJ1-5; possible D gene TRBD1, 6 bases. V was clipped by 7 bases and J by 6 bases, with 13 bases between them. CDR1 and CDR2 (germline): MNHNS, SASEGT. This CDR3 is built from 13 residues. CDR3 DNA sequence: TGTGCCAGCACCACCACAGGGTTTCAGCCCCAGCATTTT. Encoded protein: CASTTTGFQPQHF.

J is TRBJ1-1 and V is TRBV30; TRBD1 is a possible D gene (6 bases). V dropped 0 bases and J dropped 1 base, with 6 bases sitting between them. CDR3 length: 13 amino acids. Germline CDR1 reads GTSNPN; CDR2 reads SVGIG (reference sequence). The CDR3 here is CAWSVQGNTEAFF. CDR3 DNA: TGTGCCTGGAGTGTACAGGGGAACACTGAAGCTTTCTTT.

This clone was counted a single time. CDR3: CASSAGGSYNEQFF. In DNA form, the CDR3 reads TGCGCCAGCAGCGCGGGAGGCTCCTACAATGAGCAGTTCTTC. The V gene is TRBV5-1, the J gene TRBJ2-1, with 8 bases that match TRBD2. V shed 4 bases, J shed 0 bases, and the junction held 0 bases outside the gene matches. Germline V CDR1 and CDR2: SGHRS, YFSETQ. This CDR3 contains 14 residues.

The chain carries TRBV4-1 and TRBJ1-5, with D possibly TRBD1 on 5 matching bases. The CDR3 loop spans 15 amino acids. Trimming took off 0 bases at V and 7 bases at J, with 13 bases between the two ends. The germline gives CDR1 MGHRA, CDR2 YSYEKL. The CDR3 nucleotides are TGCGCCAGCAGCCAAGACGGGAGGGGCGAACAGCCCCAGCATTTT. Residues: CASSQDGRGEQPQHF.